This TCR beta chain originates from a study of Ad26.COV2.S vaccination and SARS-CoV-2 variants. Study-level points and caveats: A substantial breadth of spike-specific CD8+ and CD4+ T cell responses after vaccination has been reported. Participants given vaccine showed non-spike TCR breadth similar to that of placebo recipients.

Germline-derived CDR1 and CDR2 are SEHNR and FQNEAQ (reference sequence). The germline V and J ends were trimmed by 1 base and 10 bases, with 8 bases remaining between them. The CDR3 consists of 13 residues. TCRdb's table, derived via immunoSEQ multiplex PCR, lists solely in-frame clones and lacks some. The repertoire includes about 350,000 clones, about 91% of them detected once, and 3.9% sits in the top ten. About this clone: Its antigen remains unknown.

Sample: peripheral blood, taken after recovery from COVID-19. The chain is built from TRBV7-9 and TRBJ1-6, with unresolved D. The receptor's source is a human donor who had recovered from COVID-19. CDR3 DNA sequence: TGTGCCAGCAGCTTAGAAGGTTTATCACCCCTCCACTTT. It translates to CASSLEGLSPLHF.